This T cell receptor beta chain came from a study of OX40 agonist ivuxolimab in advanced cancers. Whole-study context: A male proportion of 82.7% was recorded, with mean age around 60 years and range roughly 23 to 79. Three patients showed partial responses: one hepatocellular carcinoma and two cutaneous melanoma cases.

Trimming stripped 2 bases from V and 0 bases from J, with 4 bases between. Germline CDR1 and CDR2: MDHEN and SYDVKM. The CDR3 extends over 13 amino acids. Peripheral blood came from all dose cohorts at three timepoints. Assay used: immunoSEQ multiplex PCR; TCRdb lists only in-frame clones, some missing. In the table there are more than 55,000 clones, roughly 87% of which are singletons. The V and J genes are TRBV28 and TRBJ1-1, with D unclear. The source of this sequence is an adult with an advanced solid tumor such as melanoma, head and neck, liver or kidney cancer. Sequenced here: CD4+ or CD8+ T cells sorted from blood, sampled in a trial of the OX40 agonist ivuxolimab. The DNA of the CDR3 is TGTGCCAGCAGTTTAGGGATGAACACTGAAGCTTTCTTT. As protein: CASSLGMNTEAFF. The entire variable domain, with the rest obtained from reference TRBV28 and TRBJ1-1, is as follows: DVKVTQSSRYLVKRTGEKVFLECVQDMDHENMFWYRQDPGLGLRLIYFSYDVKMKEKGDIPEGYSVSREKKERFSLILESASTNQTSMYLCASSLGMNTEAFFGQGTRLTVV.